The entry that follows covers one T cell receptor beta chain sequence. Compared with germline, one end of the junction differs, possibly owing to a read error. Here immunoSEQ multiplex PCR was the method, and the copy in TCRdb shows in-frame clones only, minus some. This table has tens of thousands of clones, around 86% appearing once. The entry originates in a study of blood T cell repertoires in COVID-19. Study-level background: The United States, Italy and Spain were the sources of the acute and convalescent COVID-19 samples. The cDNA or gDNA used as material had been derived from T cells, B-cell-depleted T cells, or PBMCs.

The CDR3 runs to 16 residues. Germline-derived CDR1 and CDR2 are MNHEY and SVGEGT. The source material was peripheral blood. V and J are TRBV6-2 or TRBV6-3 and TRBJ1-6, with D uncertain. This receptor was taken from a woman in her fifties or sixties with acute or convalescent COVID-19. The CDR3 sequence: CASSNSRSSYNSPLHF. As DNA, the CDR3 is TGTGCCAGCAGTAACTCTAGGAGCTCCTATAATTCACCCCTCCACTTT.